What follows are 11 T cell receptor beta chains derived from one specimen sequenced in a study of post-analysis software for immune sequencing data. Whole-study results and caveats: Controls had lower frequencies than patients of about 5 TRBV segments, which included TRBV5-6, TRBV5-1 and TRBV20-1.

The TCR beta cDNA libraries contained unique molecular identifiers. TCRdb called the PCR reads again in MiXCR, with one record for every CDR3 protein. The data contain fewer than 550,000 distinct CDR3 sequences, around 34% of them singletons. No antigen has been identified for these receptors. Sequencing used blood. The receptor source for this set is a girl under 18 with multiple sclerosis.

This rearrangement joins TRBV11-1 to TRBJ2-5; 7 nucleotides align to TRBD1. Germline-derived CDR1 and CDR2 are SGHAT and FQDESV (reference sequence). The junction had 11 bases not matched to a gene; V was cut back by 5 bases and J by 2 bases. This CDR3 contains 16 residues. The CDR3 region has the DNA TGTGCCAGCAGCCCCGCGGACAGGCTGCATCAAGAGACCCAGTACTTC. Protein sequence: CASSPADRLHQETQYF.

V and J are TRBV20-1 and TRBJ2-1; 9 positions agree with TRBD2. Per the germline V gene, CDR1 is DFQATT and CDR2 is SNEGSKA (reference sequence). The CDR3 loop spans 14 amino acids. Trimming at V came to 2 bases and at J to 5 bases, leaving 4 bases not matched to a gene. This chain's CDR3 is CSARSAGGNNEQFF. CDR3 coding DNA: TGCAGTGCTAGATCAGCGGGGGGCAACAATGAGCAGTTCTTC.

This clonotype was picked up a small number of times. The chain joins TRBV29-1 to TRBJ2-7; 8 bases line up with TRBD1. Germline loops: CDR1 SQVTM, CDR2 ANQGSEA. Trimming removed 7 bases from V and 3 bases from J; junction bases left unmatched: 5. This CDR3 has 12 residues. The CDR3: CSARDRIYEQYF. The DNA of the CDR3 is TGCAGCGCCAGGGACAGGATCTACGAGCAGTACTTC.

The rearrangement uses TRBV10-3 and TRBJ2-3, with TRBD2 matching 11 bases. The CDR3 length is 16 residues. Germline-derived CDR1 and CDR2 are ENHRY and SYGVKD. Trimming cost V 4 bases and J 5 bases; bases outside gene matches: 8. The CDR3 sequence is CAISGISGGDGDTQYF. The CDR3 DNA sequence: TGTGCCATCAGTGGAATTAGCGGGGGGGATGGAGATACGCAGTATTTT.

This clonotype occurred many times. The chain couples TRBV29-1 to TRBJ2-5; no definite D call. The CDR3 length is 10 residues. Trimming took off 4 bases at V and 5 bases at J, with 5 bases between the two ends. Per germline, CDR1 SQVTM and CDR2 ANQGSEA. CDR3 sequence (DNA): TGCAGCGTTGCTGGGGAGACCCAGTACTTC. It codes for CSVAGETQYF.

The rearrangement links TRBV9 to TRBJ1-2; maybe TRBD1 (6 bases). Per germline, CDR1 SGDLS and CDR2 YYNGEE. V lost 0 bases to trimming and J lost 8 bases, with 17 bases between them. CDR3 size: 15 residues. CDR3 amino acids: CASSVAGGAWDGYTF. Here the CDR3 DNA reads TGTGCCAGCAGCGTAGCGGGGGGCGCCTGGGACGGCTACACCTTC.

The chain has TRBV19 and TRBJ2-7; no firm D call. This CDR3 has 14 amino acids. The germline V gene has CDR1 LNHDA and CDR2 SQIVND (reference sequence). Trimming removed 6 bases from V and 5 bases from J, with 17 bases in between. Here the CDR3 reads CASSPALLRNEQYF. DNA for the CDR3: TGTGCCAGTAGCCCCGCCCTACTACGGAACGAGCAGTACTTC.

This clonotype was counted only a few times. As DNA, the CDR3 is TGTGCCAGCAGCTTAGGGGCGGGGAACGTAAACTATGGCTACACCTTC. Amino acids: CASSLGAGNVNYGYTF. The rearrangement joins TRBV11-2 to TRBJ1-2; D is unresolved. V dropped 1 base and J dropped 2 bases, with 14 bases sitting between them. Germline-derived CDR1 and CDR2 are SGHAT and FQNNGV. The CDR3 loop spans 16 amino acids.

The V call is TRBV10-2, the J call TRBJ2-3; 9 bases line up with TRBD2. Losses at the gene ends were 5 bases for V and 1 base for J; bases not matched to a gene: 13. Germline V CDR1 and CDR2: WSHSY, SAAADI. The CDR3 sequence is 18 residues long. CDR3 region: CASSFPRLAGRGTDTQYF. CDR3 sequence (DNA): TGCGCCAGCAGTTTCCCCCGGCTAGCGGGGAGGGGCACAGATACGCAGTATTTT.

The genes are TRBV6-6 and TRBJ1-6, with D uncertain. The CDR3 consists of 14 residues. V lost 0 bases to trimming and J lost 8 bases, with 8 bases between them. CDR1 is MNHNY, CDR2 SVGAGI, per germline (reference sequence). The DNA for the CDR3 is TGTGCCAGCAGTTACTCGGGCGTGGATTCACCCCTCCACTTT. This encodes CASSYSGVDSPLHF.

The chain employs TRBV7-8 and TRBJ1-6; D uncertain. V lost 1 base and J 9 bases, leaving 1 base between the germline ends. The CDR3 sequence is 11 residues long. Germline CDR1 is SGHVS and CDR2 is FQNEAQ. CDR3 in amino acids: CASSLGSPLHF. The CDR3 coding sequence is TGTGCCAGCAGCTTAGGTTCACCCCTCCACTTT.